This T cell receptor (beta chain) was captured in a study of Tregs in tolerant kidney transplant recipients. Background on the study: Recipients received nonmyeloablative bone marrow transplants from related graft donors, with transient mixed chimerism. Study-wide results and limits: Changing PCR primers prevented nucleotide comparison between some patients' samples.

Profiling relied on immunoSEQ multiplex PCR, and the TCRdb table lists in-frame clones only, not all of them. This sample has about 66,000 clones, with around nine tenths found just once. On this clone itself: No antigen is known for it.

The V gene's germline CDR1 is MGHRA and CDR2 YSYEKL. The CDR3 contains 18 residues. Unmatched junction bases numbered 11, after V lost 0 bases and J lost 0 bases. V gene TRBV4-1 combines with J gene TRBJ2-7, with TRBD2 identical over 7 bases. The input for sequencing was CD8+ T cells from blood, taken before the transplant. This clonotype was sampled from a human donor who received a combined kidney and bone marrow transplant. The CDR3 sequence: CASSQDLARREYSYEQYF. The CDR3 DNA follows: TGCGCCAGCAGCCAAGATCTCGCGCGGCGGGAGTACTCCTACGAGCAGTACTTC.